This passage covers 32 T cell receptor beta chains from one sample sequenced in a study of T cells after somatic rescue of genetic block. Using immunoSEQ multiplex PCR, the repertoire was profiled, and TCRdb retains in-frame clones only, with some absent. Here the sample spans some 15,000 clones, around 68% being singletons. The source material was peripheral blood mononuclear cells (PBMCs). The receptors were gathered from a man between 18 and 35 years old.

The rearrangement uses TRBV7-9 and TRBJ1-1; D possibly corresponds to TRBD1 (5 bases). Germline-derived CDR1 and CDR2 are SEHNR and FQNEAQ (reference sequence). Trimming shortened V by 4 bases and J by 3 bases, and 18 bases separated the two germline ends. The CDR3 is made up of 16 amino acids. CDR3: CASSSSWGREDTEAFF. CDR3 nucleotide sequence: TGTGCCAGCAGCTCTAGCTGGGGCAGGGAGGACACTGAAGCTTTCTTT.

The chain couples TRBV5-1 to TRBJ2-5; no clear D. Deletions cut 4 bases from V and 3 bases from J, with 7 bases between. Germline V gene data show CDR1 as SGHRS and CDR2 as YFSETQ. The CDR3 has 12 amino acids. The CDR3 DNA reads as TGCGCCAGCAGCCACCTCAAAGAGACCCAGTACTTC. Encoded protein: CASSHLKETQYF.

This clone was counted a few times. The chain has TRBV27 and TRBJ2-3; 10 bases are a match to TRBD2. CDR3 length: 15 amino acids. Unmatched junction bases numbered 3, after V lost 4 bases and J lost 2 bases. Germline V gives CDR1 MNHEY, CDR2 SMNVEV (reference sequence). The CDR3 reads CASSYLAGVTDTQYF. Written as DNA, the CDR3 is TGTGCCAGCAGTTATCTAGCGGGAGTCACAGATACGCAGTATTTT.

V usage is TRBV14 and J usage is TRBJ1-2, with D hard to call. The CDR3 has 12 residues. Looked up from germline, CDR1 is SGHDN and CDR2 is FVKESK. The V and J ends lost 1 base and 4 bases respectively, with 4 bases between them. CDR3 protein: CASSQGPYGYTF. The CDR3 bases are TGTGCCAGCAGCCAAGGACCCTATGGCTACACCTTC.

V is TRBV16 and J is TRBJ1-5; tentatively, D is TRBD1 (5 bases). Germline loops: CDR1 KGHSY, CDR2 FQNENV. The V and J ends lost 2 bases and 2 bases respectively, with 10 bases between them. This CDR3 has 15 amino acids. CDR3: CASSQQGIGNQPQHF. In nucleotides, the CDR3 is TGTGCCAGCAGCCAACAGGGAATAGGCAATCAGCCCCAGCATTTT.

CDR3 DNA: TGTGCCAGCTCTTGGGACGGTGAAGCTTTCTTT. It encodes CASSWDGEAFF. The chain employs TRBV18 and TRBJ1-1; maybe TRBD1 (5 bases). Germline V gives CDR1 KGHSH, CDR2 LQKENI. Trimming removed 6 bases from V and 7 bases from J, with 9 bases in between. The CDR3 has 11 amino acids.

The chain employs TRBV18 and TRBJ2-7; either TRBD1 or TRBD2 may fit D (6 bases each). Germline V gene lookup returns CDR1 KGHSH and CDR2 LQKENI. The CDR3 length is 18 residues. V lost 1 base and J 2 bases, leaving 21 bases between the germline ends. The CDR3 DNA reads as TGTGCCAGCTCACCACGGGGAGGAGGGGAAGGGGGGACCTACGAGCAGTACTTC. It encodes CASSPRGGGEGGTYEQYF.

This clone was recorded a few times. This sequence joins TRBV5-1 and TRBJ2-6, with D perhaps matching TRBD2 (6 bases). The CDR3 has 16 amino acids. In germline, CDR1 is SGHRS, CDR2 YFSETQ. V shed 3 bases and J shed 0 bases, with 10 bases lying between them. The CDR3 sequence is CASSSGLVSGANVLTF. CDR3 nucleotides: TGCGCCAGCAGCTCGGGACTTGTCTCTGGGGCCAACGTCCTGACTTTC. Supplemented by reference TRBV5-1 and TRBJ2-6, the full variable domain reads KAGVTQTPRYLIKTRGQQVTLSCSPISGHRSVSWYQQTPGQGLQFLFEYFSETQRNKGNFPGRFSGRQFSNSRSEMNVSTLELGDSALYLCASSSGLVSGANVLTFGAGSRLTVL.

This clone was recorded once. V is TRBV6-5 and J is TRBJ2-2; 11 bases match TRBD1. This CDR3 is 15 amino acids long. The germline CDR1 and CDR2 sequences are MNHEY and SVGAGI. With 7 bases clipped from V and 6 bases from J, the junction kept 7 bases outside the gene matches. CDR3 in amino acids: CASTRGQGVSGELFF. CDR3 DNA: TGTGCCAGCACCCGGGGACAGGGGGTCTCCGGGGAGCTGTTTTTT.

The V call is TRBV13, the J call TRBJ1-4; 8 nucleotides line up with TRBD1. V dropped 5 bases and J dropped 0; count of bases not matched to a gene: 5. The CDR3 consists of 16 residues. Germline V CDR1 and CDR2: PRHDT, FYEKMQ (reference sequence). Here the CDR3 DNA reads TGTGCCAGCAGCCCCCGCAGGGGGCCAACTAATGAAAAACTGTTTTTT. Residues: CASSPRRGPTNEKLFF.

The CDR3 is CASSYRVGTDTQYF. The CDR3 coding sequence is TGTGCCAGTAGTTACAGGGTTGGCACAGATACGCAGTATTTT. The chain links TRBV19 to TRBJ2-3; tentatively, D is TRBD1 (6 bases). V lost 5 bases and J lost 1, with 10 bases in between. Germline loops: CDR1 LNHDA, CDR2 SQIVND (reference sequence). This CDR3 is built from 14 residues. Drawing the rest from reference TRBV19 and TRBJ2-3, the complete variable domain is DGGITQSPKYLFRKEGQNVTLSCEQNLNHDAMYWYRQDPGQGLRLIYYSQIVNDFQKGDIAEGYSVSREKKESFPLTVTSAQKNPTAFYLCASSYRVGTDTQYFGPGTRLTVL.

V usage is TRBV9 and J usage is TRBJ2-6; 9 nucleotides align to TRBD1. V trimming: 3 bases; J trimming: 2 bases; junction bases outside the gene matches: 3. Germline V gene data show CDR1 as SGDLS and CDR2 as YYNGEE. The CDR3 runs 16 residues. CDR3 protein: CASSAGTGTGANVLTF. The CDR3 DNA sequence: TGTGCCAGCAGCGCCGGGACAGGGACTGGGGCCAACGTCCTGACTTTC.

J is TRBJ2-1 and V is TRBV2, with D possibly called TRBD1 or TRBD2 (5 bases each). The V end lost 4 bases, the J end lost 10 bases, and 20 bases lay between the germline ends. Germline V gives CDR1 SNHLY, CDR2 FYNNEI. There are 15 residues in the CDR3. CDR3 in DNA: TGTGCCAGCAGTGGCCACGGGACCCTCGCCGGGGAGCAGTTCTTC. It yields the protein CASSGHGTLAGEQFF.

The V call is TRBV7-3, the J call TRBJ2-1; 8 positions agree with TRBD2. The CDR3 spans 15 residues. With 5 bases clipped from V and 2 bases from J, the junction kept 5 bases outside the gene matches. Germline CDR1 is SGHTA and CDR2 is FQGTGA. In DNA, the CDR3 is TGTGCCAGCAGCCCCCAGCGGGGGACCTACAATGAGCAGTTCTTC. It codes for CASSPQRGTYNEQFF. Complete variable domain (other parts from reference TRBV7-3 and TRBJ2-1): GAGVSQTPSNKVTEKGKYVELRCDPISGHTALYWYRQSLGQGPEFLIYFQGTGAADDSGLPNDRFFAVRPEGSVSTLKIQRTERGDSAVYLCASSPQRGTYNEQFFGPGTRLTVL.

The chain employs TRBV10-3 and TRBJ2-3, with 7 bases fitting TRBD2. V dropped 0 bases and J dropped 0; count of bases not matched to a gene: 6. Germline values: CDR1 ENHRY, CDR2 SYGVKD. The CDR3 loop spans 17 amino acids. The CDR3 DNA follows: TGTGCCATCAGTGAGTCAGGGCTAGCGGCTAGCACAGATACGCAGTATTTT. Translating gives CAISESGLAASTDTQYF.

V is TRBV5-6 and J is TRBJ2-6, with D hard to call. Trimming stripped 4 bases from V and 0 bases from J, with 14 bases between. The germline gives CDR1 SGHDT, CDR2 YYEEEE. This CDR3 has 17 amino acids. This CDR3 reads CASSHYPTDSGANVLTF. As DNA, the CDR3 is TGTGCCAGCAGCCATTACCCTACAGACTCTGGGGCCAACGTCCTGACTTTC.

The chain carries TRBV11-2 and TRBJ1-1; D ambiguous. This CDR3 contains 15 residues. Germline V gene data show CDR1 as SGHAT and CDR2 as FQNNGV. V gave up 6 bases and J gave up 1 base, with 15 bases separating them. Here the CDR3 reads CASRLNTASNTEAFF. CDR3 in DNA: TGTGCCAGCAGACTAAACACAGCCTCGAACACTGAAGCTTTCTTT.

This clone was picked up a small number of times. The rearrangement joins TRBV5-1 to TRBJ2-5, with no clear D. From germline, CDR1 is SGHRS and CDR2 YFSETQ. V was pared by 0 bases and J by 1 base, with 7 bases between. CDR3 size: 14 residues. Here the CDR3 reads CASSLGSSQETQYF. CDR3 nucleotides: TGCGCCAGCAGCTTGGGGTCCTCCCAAGAGACCCAGTACTTC.

This chain joins TRBV28 and TRBJ1-2, with a possible D match to TRBD1 (5 bases). This CDR3 contains 14 residues. Germline V gene sequence: CDR1 MDHEN, CDR2 SYDVKM. Trimming shortened V by 4 bases and J by 5 bases, and 14 bases separated the two germline ends. The CDR3 spells CASSSHRGVYGYTF. CDR3 in DNA: TGTGCCAGCAGTTCACATAGAGGGGTTTATGGCTACACCTTC.

J is TRBJ1-1 and V is TRBV7-9; D is perhaps TRBD1 (5 bases). The ends were cut back, 1 base at V and 10 bases at J, with 13 bases in the middle. The CDR3 has 13 residues. Germline assignment: CDR1 SEHNR and CDR2 FQNEAQ (reference sequence). The CDR3 sequence: CASSLEGTLVAFF. The CDR3 nucleotides are TGTGCCAGCAGCTTAGAAGGGACCCTGGTAGCTTTCTTT.

The chain recombines TRBV5-4 with TRBJ2-4, with 7 bases that match TRBD1. Germline V gene data show CDR1 as SGHNT and CDR2 as YYREEE (reference sequence). The CDR3 extends over 17 amino acids. With V trimmed by 4 bases and J by 0 bases, 10 bases remained unmatched. CDR3 sequence: CASSQDSGGRAKNIQYF. CDR3 in DNA: TGTGCCAGCAGCCAAGATTCAGGGGGAAGAGCCAAAAACATTCAGTACTTC.

The gene calls are TRBV28 and TRBJ1-6; D gene unclear. The CDR3 length is 15 residues. Per germline, CDR1 MDHEN and CDR2 SYDVKM. Trimming took 5 bases from V and 6 from J, leaving 14 bases between them. CDR3 residues: CASSPLIPTNSPLHF. As DNA, the CDR3 is TGTGCCAGCAGTCCTCTGATCCCCACTAATTCACCCCTCCACTTT.

The DNA of the CDR3 is TGTGCCAGTACTCCCGGGGTCACCGGGGAGCTGTTTTTT. This sequence encodes CASTPGVTGELFF. The rearrangement links TRBV19 to TRBJ2-2; tentatively, D is TRBD2 (5 bases). Trimming cost V 7 bases and J 4 bases, with 10 bases left between them. CDR1 is LNHDA and CDR2 is SQIVND in the germline V gene (reference sequence). The CDR3 covers 13 residues.

The genes are TRBV9 and TRBJ2-3, with D possibly TRBD1 on 5 matching bases. Germline V CDR1 and CDR2: SGDLS, YYNGEE. Between the trimmed V and J ends, which lost 4 bases and 0 bases, there was a span of 12 bases. The CDR3 sequence is 15 residues long. The CDR3 DNA reads TGTGCCAGCAGCCTCGGACACCCTAGCACAGATACGCAGTATTTT. This codes for CASSLGHPSTDTQYF.

This chain connects TRBV7-9 to TRBJ2-1; 7 nucleotides line up with TRBD2. CDR3 length equals 15 residues. Losses at the gene ends were 1 base for V and 6 bases for J; bases not matched to a gene: 6. The germline V gene has CDR1 SEHNR and CDR2 FQNEAQ (reference sequence). The CDR3 reads CASSLVRERINEQFF. For the CDR3, the DNA is TGTGCCAGCAGCTTAGTGCGGGAGAGGATCAATGAGCAGTTCTTC.

The J gene is TRBJ2-3, the V gene TRBV29-1; D is possibly TRBD1 (6 bases). There are 14 residues in the CDR3. V was shortened by 2 bases and J by 1 base, with 10 bases between the two germline ends. Germline lookup yields CDR1 SQVTM and CDR2 ANQGSEA. The DNA of the CDR3 is TGCAGCGTTGAAAGGTCAGGGGGCACAGATACGCAGTATTTT. Its translation: CSVERSGGTDTQYF.

The chain links TRBV10-3 to TRBJ2-1; TRBD2 aligns across 8 bases. In germline, CDR1 is ENHRY, CDR2 SYGVKD. The V and J ends lost 4 bases and 4 bases, in that order; junction bases with no gene match: 3. This CDR3 has 14 amino acids. This CDR3 is CAISAGGAYNEQFF. CDR3 coding DNA: TGTGCCATCAGTGCCGGGGGGGCATACAATGAGCAGTTCTTC.

The rearrangement uses TRBV27 and TRBJ1-4, with 7 bases matching TRBD1. The germline V gene has CDR1 MNHEY and CDR2 SMNVEV (reference sequence). CDR3 length equals 15 residues. J lost 4 bases, V lost 5 bases, and 7 bases had no gene match. The CDR3 DNA reads as TGTGCCAGCAGTCCCGGGGACAGAGTTAATGAAAAACTGTTTTTT. As protein: CASSPGDRVNEKLFF. Combining the CDR3 with reference TRBV27 and TRBJ1-4 gives the whole variable domain EAQVTQNPRYLITVTGKKLTVTCSQNMNHEYMSWYRQDPGLGLRQIYYSMNVEVTDKGDVPEGYKVSRKEKRNFPLILESPSPNQTSLYFCASSPGDRVNEKLFFGSGTQLSVL.

This rearrangement joins TRBV6-6 to TRBJ2-7; tentatively, D is TRBD2 (6 bases). CDR1 and CDR2 from the germline V gene are MNHNY and SVGAGI (reference sequence). The V gene lost 0 bases and the J gene lost 2 bases, with 8 bases spanning the gap. CDR3 length: 14 residues. This CDR3 is CASSYSEGTYEQYF. The CDR3, as DNA: TGTGCCAGCAGTTACTCGGAGGGCACCTACGAGCAGTACTTC.

This clone was counted only a few times. This chain joins TRBV6-5 and TRBJ1-4, with D perhaps TRBD1 (6 bases). The CDR3 spans 13 residues. V dropped 5 bases and J dropped 7 bases, with 11 bases sitting between them. Germline CDR1 MNHEY, CDR2 SVGAGI. As DNA, the CDR3 is TGTGCCAGCAGTCCTAACAGGGTTGAAAAACTGTTTTTT. Its translation is CASSPNRVEKLFF.

This chain joins TRBV6-1 and TRBJ2-4; tentative D call: TRBD2 (6 bases). Trimming took 5 bases from V and 3 from J, leaving 14 bases between them. Germline CDR1 MNHNS, CDR2 SASEGT. This CDR3 contains 15 residues. For the CDR3, the DNA is TGTGCCAGCAGTTTCGGGAGCCAAGGCAAAAACATTCAGTACTTC. Translated: CASSFGSQGKNIQYF.

The chain joins TRBV7-9 to TRBJ1-3, with 9 bases that match TRBD1. The ends lost 3 bases at V and 0 bases at J; junction bases unmatched: 9. The CDR3 totals 18 residues. Germline assignment: CDR1 SEHNR and CDR2 FQNEAQ (reference sequence). Here the CDR3 reads CASSLTAGQGISGNTIYF. The CDR3 bases are TGTGCCAGCAGCTTGACCGCCGGACAGGGGATCTCTGGAAACACCATATATTTT. Filled out from reference TRBV7-9 and TRBJ1-3, the complete variable domain reads DTGVSQNPRHKITKRGQNVTFRCDPISEHNRLYWYRQTLGQGPEFLTYFQNEAQLEKSRLLSDRFSAERPKGSFSTLEIQRTEQGDSAMYLCASSLTAGQGISGNTIYFGEGSWLTVV.